The 31 T cell receptor beta chains in this list originate from one sample, sequenced in a study of T cell clones after liver transplantation. TCRdb's table, derived via immunoSEQ multiplex PCR, lists solely in-frame clones and lacks some. The table records just over 200 clones, approximately 60% of them present only once. Their target antigens are unknown. Proliferating CFSE-low MLR cells were sequenced to define alloreactive TCRbeta sequences. Source material: CD8+ T cells from cultured PBMCs. These receptors were obtained from a human patient who received a liver transplant. Some T cells may trace back to the graft donor.

The chain joins TRBV11-2 to TRBJ2-5; D may be TRBD2 (5 bases). With the DNA end fitting TRBJ2-7 better, the J assignment may be wrong. This CDR3 region has 13 residues. CDR1 and CDR2 (germline): SGHAT, FQNNGV. The CDR3 region has the DNA TGTGCCAGCAGCTGGACTGGAGACTACGAGCAGTACTTC. Translated, it gives CASSWTGDYEQYF.

V usage is TRBV21-1 and J usage is TRBJ2-3; the listed D gene, TRBD1, was not tested against the DNA. TRBV21-1 is a known pseudogene. The CDR3 extends over 17 amino acids. The CDR3 reads CASRVPMATVMQDTQYF. The DNA of the CDR3 is TGTGCCAGCAGGGTCCCGATGGCTACAGTCATGCAAGATACGCAGTATTTT.

The V gene is TRBV4-3, the J gene TRBJ2-3, with TRBD2 matching over 7 bases. Germline V CDR1 and CDR2: LGHNA, YSLEER. This CDR3 contains 16 residues. The trim removed 0 bases at V and 3 bases at J, leaving 6 bases unmatched. CDR3 in DNA: TGCGCCAGCAGCCAAGACGGACTAGTATTAACAGATACGCAGTATTTT. This translates into CASSQDGLVLTDTQYF.

This clone was seen a few times. The chain uses TRBV4-3 and TRBJ2-7; D is perhaps TRBD2 (6 bases). The V gene lost 0 bases and the J gene lost 7 bases, with 16 bases spanning the gap. There are 15 residues in the CDR3. CDR1 and CDR2 from the germline V gene are LGHNA and YSLEER. The CDR3: CASSQDLTGEEEQYF. The CDR3 nucleotides are TGCGCCAGCAGCCAAGATCTAACGGGGGAGGAAGAGCAGTACTTC.

The chain uses TRBV14 and TRBJ2-1; TRBD1 aligns across 7 bases. After removal of 4 bases from V and 10 bases from J, the junction contained 4 bases not matched to a gene. The CDR3 length is 12 residues. Germline V gene lookup returns CDR1 SGHDN and CDR2 FVKESK. This CDR3 reads CASSPDRREQFF. CDR3 DNA: TGTGCCAGCAGCCCGGACAGGAGGGAGCAGTTCTTC.

The chain joins TRBV19 to TRBJ2-3, with D possibly matching TRBD1 (7 bases). Germline CDR1 is LNHDA and CDR2 is SQIVND (reference sequence). V lost 3 bases and J 4 bases, leaving 14 bases between the germline ends. The length of the CDR3 is 15 residues. The CDR3, as DNA: TGTGCCAGTAGTATGGGGGGACAGATTCCAGATACGCAGTATTTT. Its translation: CASSMGGQIPDTQYF.

In this sample, this clone turned up a few times. The V gene is TRBV21-1, the J gene TRBJ2-1; the DNA was not used to check the table's D call, TRBD1. TRBV21-1 is classified as a pseudogene. The CDR3 has 12 residues. The CDR3 DNA follows: TGTGCCAGCAGCCCGGACAGGAATGAGCAGTTCTTC. It codes for CASSPDRNEQFF.

This chain uses TRBV29-1 with TRBJ2-7, with D perhaps being TRBD1 or TRBD2 (5 bases each). V was cut by 1 base and J by 2 bases, with 12 bases left in between. From germline, CDR1 is SQVTM and CDR2 ANQGSEA. CDR3 size: 14 residues. The CDR3 coding sequence is TGCAGCGTTGAAGGGGACGGCAAGACCTACGAGCAGTACTTC. Its protein product is CSVEGDGKTYEQYF.

The V and J genes are TRBV7-4 and TRBJ1-2; no firm D call. The V end lost 5 bases, the J end lost 2 bases, and 21 bases lay between the germline ends. Germline loops: CDR1 SGHVT, CDR2 SQSDAQ. This CDR3 spans 17 amino acids. The CDR3 region has the DNA TGTGCCAGCAGCGCCTTTCATTCAGCTCGAAAGAACTATGGCTACACCTTC. Translated, it gives CASSAFHSARKNYGYTF. Complete variable domain (other parts from reference TRBV7-4 and TRBJ1-2): GAGVSQSPRYKVAKRGRDVALRCDSISGHVTLYWYRQTLGQGSEVLTYSQSDAQRDKSGRPSGRFSAERPERSVSTLKIQRTEQGDSAVYLCASSAFHSARKNYGYTFGSGTRLTVV.

The rearrangement joins TRBV2 to TRBJ2-1, with TRBD2 identical over 13 bases. Trimming removed 6 bases from V and 1 base from J; junction bases left unmatched: 15. The CDR3 loop spans 20 amino acids. Germline V lookup: CDR1 SNHLY, CDR2 FYNNEI. CDR3 loop: CASRGALGTSGNKSYNEQFF. CDR3 bases: TGTGCCAGCAGGGGCGCACTCGGGACTAGCGGGAATAAATCCTACAATGAGCAGTTCTTC.

This CDR3 is CASSMTGGNTGELFF. The CDR3 DNA is TGTGCCAGTAGTATGACAGGGGGCAACACCGGGGAGCTGTTTTTT. The gene calls are TRBV19 and TRBJ2-2; 10 nucleotides agree with TRBD1. Germline values: CDR1 LNHDA, CDR2 SQIVND (reference sequence). The CDR3 covers 15 residues. The J segment lost 2 bases and the V segment lost 3 bases, leaving 0 bases of the junction unmatched.

The chain is built from TRBV14 and TRBJ1-2, with TRBD1 matching over 7 bases. V gave up 4 bases and J gave up 7 bases; unmatched junction bases: 3. Germline-derived CDR1 and CDR2 are SGHDN and FVKESK. CDR3 length: 12 residues. The CDR3: CASSLDRVGYTF. CDR3 coding DNA: TGTGCCAGCAGCCTTGACAGGGTTGGCTACACCTTC.

This chain uses TRBV7-8 with TRBJ1-2; unclear D gene. The CDR3 sequence is 14 residues long. CDR1 is SGHVS, CDR2 FQNEAQ, per germline. Trimming removed 1 base from V and 8 bases from J, with 14 bases in between. The DNA for the CDR3 is TGTGCCAGCAGCTTAGGGGTTAACCGGCAAGGCTACACCTTC. Translating gives CASSLGVNRQGYTF.

In its sample, this clone was seen a few times. Only one base separates this from a far larger clonotype, so it likely reflects a read error. Other DNA sequences in this specimen translate into the identical CDR3. V and J are TRBV14 and TRBJ2-1; a possible D gene is TRBD1 (6 bases). V gave up 4 bases and J gave up 7 bases, with 8 bases separating them. CDR1 is SGHDN and CDR2 is FVKESK in the germline V gene. CDR3 length: 12 amino acids. In DNA, the CDR3 is TGTGCCAGCAGCCCTGACAGGAATGAGCAGTTCTTC. Its protein product is CASSPDRNEQFF.

The chain links TRBV27 to TRBJ2-5, with a tentative D call TRBD2 (5 bases). The DNA end favors TRBJ2-7, so the J call may be wrong. Germline V CDR1 and CDR2: MNHEY, SMNVEV (reference sequence). The CDR3 spans 15 residues. The CDR3: CASSFFKGVSYEQYF. For the CDR3, the DNA is TGTGCCAGCAGTTTCTTTAAGGGAGTCAGCTACGAGCAGTACTTC.

The chain links TRBV14 to TRBJ1-1; D is possibly TRBD1 (6 bases). This CDR3 is built from 14 residues. Germline CDR1 is SGHDN and CDR2 is FVKESK. V shed 5 bases and J shed 3 bases, with 13 bases lying between them. The CDR3 loop reads CASSGGRGDTEAFF. In nucleotides, the CDR3 is TGTGCCAGCAGCGGTGGCAGGGGCGACACTGAAGCTTTCTTT.

The chain uses TRBV29-1 and TRBJ2-2, with D hard to call. Germline CDR1 reads SQVTM; CDR2 reads ANQGSEA. V lost 7 bases and J 2 bases, leaving 14 bases between the germline ends. The length of the CDR3 is 14 residues. CDR3 protein: CSGRTHINTGELFF. In DNA form, the CDR3 reads TGCAGCGGGAGAACCCACATCAACACCGGGGAGCTGTTTTTT.

This clone was seen only a few times. CDR3 protein: CASSSGRGGPFTYEQYF. CDR3 DNA: TGTGCCAGCAGCTCGGGGAGAGGGGGGCCTTTTACCTACGAGCAGTACTTC. V gene TRBV9 combines with J gene TRBJ2-7; D is tentatively TRBD1 or TRBD2 (6 bases each). The CDR3 runs 17 residues. Trimming pared 4 bases from V and 2 bases from J, leaving 22 bases between. CDR1 is SGDLS, CDR2 YYNGEE, per germline.

The rearrangement uses TRBV9 and TRBJ2-7; 7 bases are a match to TRBD1. The V and J ends lost 5 bases and 4 bases, in that order; junction bases with no gene match: 15. This CDR3 contains 16 residues. The germline gives CDR1 SGDLS, CDR2 YYNGEE. The CDR3 DNA sequence: TGTGCCAGCAGTCATAGCCGGGACAGTAGACTATACGAGCAGTACTTC. Encoded protein: CASSHSRDSRLYEQYF. Using reference TRBV9 and TRBJ2-7 for the parts outside the CDR3, the full variable domain is DSGVTQTPKHLITATGQRVTLRCSPRSGDLSVYWYQQSLDQGLQFLIQYYNGEERAKGNILERFSAQQFPDLHSELNLSSLELGDSALYFCASSHSRDSRLYEQYFGPGTRLTVT.

The table lists this clone with a few counts. The chain combines TRBV2 with TRBJ2-4, with 8 bases that match TRBD2. In germline, CDR1 is SNHLY, CDR2 FYNNEI. J was trimmed by 0 bases and V by 5 bases; bases with no gene match: 6. This CDR3 spans 16 amino acids. The CDR3 bases are TGTGCCAGCAGTACCGCGACTAGCGAAGCCAAAAACATTCAGTACTTC. This gives the protein CASSTATSEAKNIQYF. Variable domain in full (rest from reference TRBV2 and TRBJ2-4): EPEVTQTPSHQVTQMGQEVILRCVPISNHLYFYWYRQILGQKVEFLVSFYNNEISEKSEIFDDQFSVERPDGSNFTLKIRSTKLEDSAMYFCASSTATSEAKNIQYFGAGTRLSVL.

The V gene is TRBV2, the J gene TRBJ2-7; the D is unclear. The germline V gene has CDR1 SNHLY and CDR2 FYNNEI. The V gene lost 3 bases and the J gene lost 0 bases, with 15 bases spanning the gap. The CDR3 runs 16 residues. CDR3 region: CASSEVSSKNSYEQYF. The CDR3 DNA is TGTGCCAGCAGTGAGGTCAGTTCGAAAAACTCCTACGAGCAGTACTTC.

As regards this clone: It differs at one base from a far larger clone, so likely a read error. The sample contains more than one DNA sequence encoding this CDR3. The chain couples TRBV14 to TRBJ2-1, with TRBD1 matching over 7 bases. Germline CDR1 SGHDN, CDR2 FVKESK. The CDR3 loop spans 12 amino acids. As DNA, the CDR3 is TGTGCAAGCAGCCCGGACAGGAATGAGCAGTTCTTC. This translates into CASSPDRNEQFF.

This clone counts as large. This chain links TRBV14 with TRBJ2-1; maybe TRBD2 (5 bases). Trimming took off 2 bases at V and 5 bases at J, with 7 bases between the two ends. CDR3 length: 13 amino acids. In germline, CDR1 is SGHDN, CDR2 FVKESK. The CDR3 DNA follows: TGTGCCAGCAGCCAAAGGCGGGACAATGAGCAGTTCTTC. Amino acid sequence: CASSQRRDNEQFF.

By share of the sample, this clone is large. This chain joins TRBV5-1 and TRBJ2-7, with a weak D call TRBD1 (5 bases). Trimming shortened V by 0 bases and J by 3 bases, and 7 bases separated the two germline ends. CDR1 and CDR2 from the germline V gene are SGHRS and YFSETQ. The CDR3 loop spans 13 amino acids. DNA for the CDR3: TGCGCCAGCAGCTTGGAGGGGATCTACGAGCAGTACTTC. It specifies CASSLEGIYEQYF. The entire variable domain, with the rest obtained from reference TRBV5-1 and TRBJ2-7, is as follows: KAGVTQTPRYLIKTRGQQVTLSCSPISGHRSVSWYQQTPGQGLQFLFEYFSETQRNKGNFPGRFSGRQFSNSRSEMNVSTLELGDSALYLCASSLEGIYEQYFGPGTRLTVT.

The rearrangement uses TRBV4-1 and TRBJ2-4; 10 bases are a match to TRBD2. In germline, CDR1 is MGHRA, CDR2 YSYEKL. The length of the CDR3 is 16 residues. V lost 6 bases to trimming and J lost 8 bases; unmatched junction nucleotides: 13. The CDR3 nucleotides are TGCGCCAGCAGTCGTCCCGGGACTAGCGTTAACCACATTCAGTACTTC. It encodes CASSRPGTSVNHIQYF.

The chain is built from TRBV19 and TRBJ2-3; 10 nucleotides match TRBD1. The trim removed 7 bases at V and 0 bases at J, leaving 13 bases unmatched. This CDR3 has 18 residues. Looked up from germline, CDR1 is LNHDA and CDR2 is SQIVND (reference sequence). The CDR3 loop reads CASNDRGRSGASTDTQYF. CDR3 sequence (DNA): TGTGCCAGTAACGACAGGGGGCGAAGTGGTGCGAGCACAGATACGCAGTATTTT.

The chain uses TRBV28 and TRBJ1-1, with a tentative D call TRBD1 (5 bases). This CDR3 contains 14 residues. The V end was cut by 6 bases, the J end by 6 bases, with 17 bases between. The germline V gene encodes CDR1 MDHEN and CDR2 SYDVKM. CDR3 loop: CASSPRGYDPEAFF. The DNA of the CDR3 is TGTGCCAGCAGCCCGCGGGGGTATGATCCTGAAGCTTTCTTT.

Points on this clone: This likely came from a read error, as a far larger clone is one base away. V usage is TRBV14 and J usage is TRBJ2-7, with 7 bases that match TRBD1. Germline V lookup: CDR1 SGHDN, CDR2 FVKESK. The junction had 4 bases not matched to a gene; V was cut back by 4 bases and J by 7 bases. This CDR3 spans 12 amino acids. The CDR3 region is CASSPDRNEQYF. The CDR3 DNA sequence: TGTGCCAGCAGCCCGGACAGGAATGAGCAGTACTTC.

By frequency in the sample, this clone is large. The chain employs TRBV19 and TRBJ2-7; no clear D. Germline V gene lookup returns CDR1 LNHDA and CDR2 SQIVND (reference sequence). The CDR3 length is 13 residues. With 3 bases removed from V and 3 bases from J, the gap between germline ends came to 9 bases. The CDR3 DNA follows: TGTGCCAGTAGTATCCGTCTGTTCTACGAGCAGTACTTC. Its translation is CASSIRLFYEQYF. Combining the CDR3 with reference TRBV19 and TRBJ2-7 gives the whole variable domain DGGITQSPKYLFRKEGQNVTLSCEQNLNHDAMYWYRQDPGQGLRLIYYSQIVNDFQKGDIAEGYSVSREKKESFPLTVTSAQKNPTAFYLCASSIRLFYEQYFGPGTRLTVT.

The rearrangement joins TRBV10-1 to TRBJ2-1; 12 bases align to TRBD1. Germline V gene data show CDR1 as WNHNN and CDR2 as SYGVQD (reference sequence). The CDR3 totals 17 residues. The ends lost 2 bases at V and 10 bases at J; junction bases unmatched: 12. The DNA for the CDR3 is TGCGCCAGCAGTGAGGCGAAACCCGGGACAGGGGGCGCGGAGCAGTTCTTC. Protein product: CASSEAKPGTGGAEQFF.

J is TRBJ1-4 and V is TRBV29-1; 7 nucleotides match TRBD1. Germline V CDR1 and CDR2: SQVTM, ANQGSEA. The junction had 6 bases not matched to a gene; V was cut back by 6 bases and J by 2 bases. The CDR3 runs to 14 residues. CDR3 region: CSVWRQGTNEKLFF. For the CDR3, the DNA is TGCAGCGTCTGGAGACAGGGCACTAATGAAAAACTGTTTTTT.